These 4 T cell receptor beta chains were all obtained from the same sample, sequenced in a study of response to subunit inactivated influenza vaccine. TCRdb ran MiXCR on the RT-PCR reads and lists one entry per CDR3 protein. Found here are about 800,000 distinct CDR3 sequences, less than 25% of them singletons; the top ten hold roughly 10%. This sample comprised PBMCs from blood, obtained more than 4 days after vaccination. The receptors were gathered from a man in his fifties who received an inactivated influenza vaccine.

There are many counts of this clonotype. The chain is built from TRBV20-1 and TRBJ1-2; D is unclear. The V gene lost 3 bases and the J gene lost 1 base, with 9 bases spanning the gap. The CDR3 covers 13 residues. Germline CDR1 reads DFQATT; CDR2 reads SNEGSKA (reference sequence). The CDR3, as DNA: TGCAGTGCTAGTAGCGGGAATAACTATGGCTACACCTTC. This codes for CSASSGNNYGYTF.

V gene TRBV25-1 combines with J gene TRBJ2-3; a weak D match, TRBD2 (6 bases). Germline values: CDR1 MGHDK, CDR2 SYGVNS. The V and J ends lost 6 bases and 0 bases respectively, with 19 bases between them. The CDR3 has 17 residues. This CDR3 is CASSRGSGTPSTDTQYF. DNA of the CDR3: TGTGCCAGCAGCCGCGGCTCGGGGACTCCAAGCACAGATACGCAGTATTTT.

The chain is built from TRBV7-2 and TRBJ2-7; 10 bases match TRBD2. The CDR3 runs 17 residues. Germline CDR1 SGHTA, CDR2 FQGNSA. Trimming cost V 0 bases and J 5 bases; bases outside gene matches: 10. CDR3 amino acids: CASSLARASGRLDEQYF. Here the CDR3 DNA reads TGTGCCAGCAGCTTAGCGCGCGCTAGCGGGAGATTAGACGAGCAGTACTTC.

This clonotype was observed at least ten times. The chain uses TRBV3-1 and TRBJ1-1, with D unresolved. Germline V gives CDR1 LGHDT, CDR2 YNNKEL (reference sequence). Trimming took 2 bases from V and 7 from J, leaving 14 bases between them. The CDR3 is made up of 14 amino acids. The CDR3, as DNA: TGTGCCAGCAGCCAATATTTCCGGGGAGGTGAAGCTTTCTTT. The encoded protein is CASSQYFRGGEAFF.